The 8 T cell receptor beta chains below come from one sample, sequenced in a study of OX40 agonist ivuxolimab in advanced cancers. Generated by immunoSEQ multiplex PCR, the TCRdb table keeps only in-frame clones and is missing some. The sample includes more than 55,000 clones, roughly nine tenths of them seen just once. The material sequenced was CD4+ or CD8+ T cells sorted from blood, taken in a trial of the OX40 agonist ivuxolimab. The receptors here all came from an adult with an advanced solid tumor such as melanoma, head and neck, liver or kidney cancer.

The CDR3 nucleotides read TGTGCCTGGACTCCGGGACAGGTGAACACTGAAGCTTTCTTT. Translation: CAWTPGQVNTEAFF. The chain links TRBV30 to TRBJ1-1, with 8 bases identical to TRBD1. Unmatched junction bases numbered 4, after V lost 4 bases and J lost 0 bases. Germline values: CDR1 GTSNPN, CDR2 SVGIG (reference sequence). The CDR3 is 14 amino acids.

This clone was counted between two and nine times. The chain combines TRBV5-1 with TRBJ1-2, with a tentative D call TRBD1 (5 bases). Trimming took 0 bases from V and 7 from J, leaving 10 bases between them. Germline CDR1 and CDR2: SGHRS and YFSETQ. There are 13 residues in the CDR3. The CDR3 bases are TGCGCCAGCAGCTTGGGACAGCCGGTTGGCTACACCTTC. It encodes CASSLGQPVGYTF.

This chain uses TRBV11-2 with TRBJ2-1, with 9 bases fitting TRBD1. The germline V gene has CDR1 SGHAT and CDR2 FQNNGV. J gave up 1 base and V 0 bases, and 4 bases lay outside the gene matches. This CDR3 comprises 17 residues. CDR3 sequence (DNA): TGTGCCAGCAGCTTAGATATGGGACAGGGATCCTACAATGAGCAGTTCTTC. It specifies CASSLDMGQGSYNEQFF.

CDR3 nucleotides: TGCGCCAGCGGAGGTGGGGATAACTATGGCTACACCTTC. Amino acid sequence: CASGGGDNYGYTF. The genes are TRBV10-2 and TRBJ1-2; D unclear. Germline V gives CDR1 WSHSY, CDR2 SAAADI. The V and J ends lost 8 bases and 1 base respectively, with 11 bases between them. This CDR3 is built from 13 residues.

This chain's CDR3 is CASSTRTGADTDTQYF. In DNA form, the CDR3 reads TGTGCCAGCAGCACAAGGACAGGGGCCGACACAGATACGCAGTATTTT. The chain combines TRBV11-3 with TRBJ2-3, with 9 bases that match TRBD1. The CDR3 sequence is 16 residues long. J lost 2 bases, V lost 5 bases, and 8 bases had no gene match. Germline lookup yields CDR1 SGHNT and CDR2 YENEEA.

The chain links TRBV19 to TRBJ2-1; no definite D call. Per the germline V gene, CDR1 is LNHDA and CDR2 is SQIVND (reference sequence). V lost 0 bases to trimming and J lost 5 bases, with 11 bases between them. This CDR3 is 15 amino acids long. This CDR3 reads CASSIEGTRHNEQFF. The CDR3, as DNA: TGTGCCAGTAGTATAGAGGGCACCCGGCACAATGAGCAGTTCTTC.

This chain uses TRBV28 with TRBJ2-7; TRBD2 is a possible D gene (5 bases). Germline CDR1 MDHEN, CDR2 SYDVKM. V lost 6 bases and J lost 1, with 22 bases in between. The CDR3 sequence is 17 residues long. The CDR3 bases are TGTGCCAGCAGGACGCTAGCTGGGGATGGGGTATCCTACGAGCAGTACTTC. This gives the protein CASRTLAGDGVSYEQYF.

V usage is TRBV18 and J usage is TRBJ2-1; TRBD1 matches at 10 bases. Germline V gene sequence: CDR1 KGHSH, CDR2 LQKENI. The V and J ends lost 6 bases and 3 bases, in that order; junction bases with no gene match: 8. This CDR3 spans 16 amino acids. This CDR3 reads CASSQDRDRGYNEQFF. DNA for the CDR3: TGTGCCAGCTCGCAAGACCGGGACAGGGGCTACAATGAGCAGTTCTTC. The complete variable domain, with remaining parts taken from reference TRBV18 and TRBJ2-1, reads NAGVMQNPRHLVRRRGQEARLRCSPMKGHSHVYWYRQLPEEGLKFMVYLQKENIIDESGMPKERFSAEFPKEGPSILRIQQVVRGDSAAYFCASSQDRDRGYNEQFFGPGTRLTVL.